This T cell receptor beta chain was identified during a study of T cells expressing NK-cell markers. Overall study findings and caveats: In a handful of donors, dominant clonotypes made up roughly 25-60.1% of CD3+CD56-NKG2C+ cells. For about 6 donors, the dominant NKG2C+ clonotypes made up roughly 1.0-7.5% of their CD8+ T cells.

Comment on this clonotype: Its antigen is undetermined.

For each CDR3 protein, TCRdb gives one entry from its re-call of the 5' RACE reads, without DNA. The repertoire table contains about 460,000 distinct CDR3 sequences. The CDR3 runs 15 residues. Germline V CDR1 and CDR2: ENHRY, SYGVKD. Sequenced material: blood T cells: a sorted CD56 or NKG2C T cell subset, CD4+ or CD8+ T cells, or bulk PBMC T cells (not recorded which). The V and J genes are TRBV10-3 and TRBJ1-6; checking the TCRdb D call of TRBD1 is not possible without DNA. This receptor was identified in a woman aged 45 to 65 in good health. The CDR3 spells CAISALHTGNSPLHF.